One sample yielded the 11 T cell receptor beta chains listed below, sequenced in a study of T-cell reconstitution after alpha-beta-depleted transplantation in children. Unique molecular identifiers tagged the TCRbeta library. TCRdb re-called the PCR reads with MiXCR, one entry per CDR3 protein. The table shows around 410,000 distinct CDR3 sequences, with about 11% occurring only once. This sample comprised PBMCs from the stem cell graft donor, obtained from the stem cell graft. These receptors originate from a human donor who donated a stem cell graft to a child with acute myeloid leukemia.

This clonotype appeared many times. V usage is TRBV20-1 and J usage is TRBJ2-1; D unresolved. The V and J ends lost 3 bases and 3 bases respectively, with 6 bases between them. Germline assignment: CDR1 DFQATT and CDR2 SNEGSKA (reference sequence). The length of the CDR3 is 12 residues. CDR3 sequence: CSASSFYNEQFF. Written as DNA, the CDR3 is TGCAGTGCTAGCAGCTTCTACAATGAGCAGTTCTTC.

The chain combines TRBV5-1 with TRBJ1-2; weak D call: TRBD1 (5 bases). Trimming cost V 2 bases and J 7 bases, with 15 bases left between them. CDR3 size: 14 residues. Germline-derived CDR1 and CDR2 are SGHRS and YFSETQ. The CDR3 loop reads CASSFDSQVSGYTF. The CDR3 bases are TGCGCCAGCAGCTTCGACAGCCAGGTCTCTGGCTACACCTTC.

V usage is TRBV5-6 and J usage is TRBJ2-1; D perhaps matches TRBD1 (5 bases). The length of the CDR3 is 15 residues. V was cut by 4 bases and J by 7 bases, with 18 bases left in between. Germline lookup yields CDR1 SGHDT and CDR2 YYEEEE. The CDR3 region has the DNA TGTGCCAGCAGCCGCGTCTGGTCAGGGCAAAATGAGCAGTTCTTC. Translating gives CASSRVWSGQNEQFF.

This clonotype came up a few times. The chain joins TRBV19 to TRBJ2-5; D uncertain. The CDR3 is 13 residues long. The V gene's germline CDR1 is LNHDA and CDR2 SQIVND (reference sequence). Trimming cost V 3 bases and J 0 bases, with 5 bases left between them. CDR3 nucleotide sequence: TGTGCCAGTAGTATGGGGAACCAAGAGACCCAGTACTTC. Amino acids: CASSMGNQETQYF.

J is TRBJ2-1 and V is TRBV7-9; 9 bases line up with TRBD2. The CDR3 consists of 16 residues. CDR1 is SEHNR, CDR2 FQNEAQ, per germline (reference sequence). The V gene end was trimmed by 6 bases and the J gene end by 8 bases; junction bases not matched to a gene: 14. CDR3 nucleotides: TGTGCCAGCAGGGGAGTAGCGGGGGCCCCTGGGGATGAGCAGTTCTTC. It encodes CASRGVAGAPGDEQFF.

CDR3 protein: CAAQSDSHNEKLFF. The CDR3 DNA follows: TGTGCCGCGCAATCGGACAGCCACAATGAAAAACTGTTTTTT. The chain recombines TRBV30 with TRBJ1-4, with TRBD1 as a possible D gene (6 bases). The CDR3 contains 14 residues. V lost 8 bases and J 5 bases, leaving 18 bases between the germline ends. Germline CDR1 GTSNPN, CDR2 SVGIG (reference sequence).

This clonotype turned up a few times. This chain uses TRBV27 with TRBJ2-3, with D possibly called TRBD1 or TRBD2 (5 bases each). The CDR3 contains 13 residues. Germline CDR1 MNHEY, CDR2 SMNVEV (reference sequence). The V and J ends lost 11 bases and 0 bases respectively, with 12 bases between them. The CDR3 here is CAARGASTDTQYF. DNA for the CDR3: TGTGCCGCGAGGGGTGCTAGCACAGATACGCAGTATTTT.

This clonotype has a handful of counts. J is TRBJ2-5 and V is TRBV12-3 or TRBV12-4; 7 positions agree with TRBD2. V was pared by 6 bases and J by 4 bases, with 11 bases of the junction left unmatched. This CDR3 has 15 residues. The CDR3 DNA reads as TGTGCCAGCAGGATGGGACCGGGGGGTTTAGAGACCCAGTACTTC. As protein: CASRMGPGGLETQYF.

The gene calls are TRBV19 and TRBJ2-3, with D tentatively TRBD1 or TRBD2 (5 bases each). From germline, CDR1 is LNHDA and CDR2 SQIVND (reference sequence). The CDR3 totals 15 residues. V lost 2 bases and J lost 8, with 17 bases in between. DNA for the CDR3: TGTGCCAGTAGTATACCGGGACCGGCTTTTGGTACGCAGTATTTT. Its protein is CASSIPGPAFGTQYF.

The V and J genes are TRBV5-1 and TRBJ2-3, with 7 bases that match TRBD2. The CDR3 is 15 residues long. Germline V gene lookup returns CDR1 SGHRS and CDR2 YFSETQ. V shed 0 bases and J 4 bases; nucleotides not matched to a gene: 5. CDR3 coding DNA: TGCGCCAGCAGCTTGGAGGCTAGCGGATCAGATACGCAGTATTTT. Translating gives CASSLEASGSDTQYF. Drawing the rest from reference TRBV5-1 and TRBJ2-3, the complete variable domain is KAGVTQTPRYLIKTRGQQVTLSCSPISGHRSVSWYQQTPGQGLQFLFEYFSETQRNKGNFPGRFSGRQFSNSRSEMNVSTLELGDSALYLCASSLEASGSDTQYFGPGTRLTVL.

The chain recombines TRBV12-3 or TRBV12-4 with TRBJ2-3; D gene uncertain. V was trimmed by 3 bases and J by 15 bases, leaving 16 bases between them. The CDR3 consists of 12 residues. CDR3 region: CASSFDAGQHYF. DNA for the CDR3: TGTGCCAGCAGTTTTGATGCAGGCCAGCATTATTTT.